Each of the 25 T cell receptor beta chains below was sequenced from the same sample in a study of CD4+ T cells in melanoma. Some clones are missing from TCRdb's copy, which holds only in-frame ones; the method was immunoSEQ multiplex PCR. Of some 13,000 clones listed, around 80% are singletons. Sequencing was performed on cells from a culture (not recorded whether cultured in vitro). These receptors came from a human donor with melanoma.

The chain carries TRBV29-1 and TRBJ1-4; TRBD1 might be the D (5 bases). CDR3 size: 13 residues. CDR1 and CDR2 from the germline V gene are SQVTM and ANQGSEA. The V end was cut by 0 bases, the J end by 7 bases, with 9 bases between. CDR3 sequence reads: CSVEDRESEKLFF. DNA for the CDR3: TGCAGCGTTGAAGACAGGGAGAGTGAAAAACTGTTTTTT. The full variable domain, in which reference TRBV29-1 and TRBJ1-4 provide the parts outside the CDR3, is SAVISQKPSRDICQRGTSLTIQCQVDSQVTMMFWYRQQPGQSLTLIATANQGSEATYESGFVIDKFPISRPNLTFSTLTVSNMSPEDSSIYLCSVEDRESEKLFFGSGTQLSVL.

The V gene is TRBV1, the J gene TRBJ1-1. TRBV1 is marked as a pseudogene. The CDR3 is 15 residues long. The CDR3 bases are TGCACCAGCAGCCAAGGGGGGGGATGGAACACTGAAGCTTTCTTT. It is translated as CTSSQGGGWNTEAFF.

This clone is a singleton in its sample. The chain is built from TRBV29-1 and TRBJ1-1, with TRBD1 matching over 9 bases. The J segment lost 2 bases and the V segment lost 4 bases, leaving 5 bases of the junction unmatched. Per germline, CDR1 SQVTM and CDR2 ANQGSEA. CDR3 length: 14 amino acids. In DNA form, the CDR3 reads TGCAGCGTTGGGATGACAGGGGGAAACACTGAAGCTTTCTTT. It is translated as CSVGMTGGNTEAFF.

This sequence joins TRBV6-1 and TRBJ1-2, with D uncertain. Germline V CDR1 and CDR2: MNHNS, SASEGT. The CDR3 consists of 13 residues. V was pared by 5 bases and J by 4 bases, with 11 bases between. The CDR3 region has the DNA TGTGCCAGCAGTTTCGACGGAACCTATGGCTACACCTTC. The encoded protein is CASSFDGTYGYTF.

The rearrangement uses TRBV5-1 and TRBJ1-4, with D possibly TRBD1 on 5 matching bases. The ends were cut back, 8 bases at V and 5 bases at J, with 25 bases in the middle. Germline CDR1 and CDR2: SGHRS and YFSETQ. CDR3 length equals 17 residues. CDR3 DNA: TGCGCCAGACGACCAAGGCAACCGGGACGGAAAAATGAAAAACTGTTTTTT. Amino acids: CARRPRQPGRKNEKLFF.

V is TRBV4-1 and J is TRBJ2-4; 9 nucleotides match TRBD1. J was trimmed by 2 bases and V by 4 bases; bases with no gene match: 6. The CDR3 is 16 residues long. From germline, CDR1 is MGHRA and CDR2 YSYEKL. Here the CDR3 reads CASSLGTGRTKNIQYF. For the CDR3, the DNA is TGCGCCAGCAGCCTTGGGACAGGGCGTACCAAAAACATTCAGTACTTC.

The DNA of the CDR3 is TGTGCCAGCAGCATGGGGGCCTCTGGGGCCAACGTCCTGACTTTC. As protein: CASSMGASGANVLTF. The chain joins TRBV7-3 to TRBJ2-6; perhaps TRBD1 as D (6 bases). The V end was cut by 5 bases, the J end by 0 bases, with 8 bases between. This CDR3 comprises 15 residues. Per germline, CDR1 SGHTA and CDR2 FQGTGA.

The chain employs TRBV7-9 and TRBJ2-4, with TRBD1 as a possible D gene (6 bases). From germline, CDR1 is SEHNR and CDR2 FQNEAQ (reference sequence). The ends were cut back, 5 bases at V and 0 bases at J, with 11 bases in the middle. This CDR3 contains 15 residues. The CDR3 sequence: CASSPDSLAKNIQYF. CDR3 coding DNA: TGTGCCAGCAGCCCGGACAGTCTAGCCAAAAACATTCAGTACTTC.

The chain joins TRBV13 to TRBJ1-1; TRBD1 might be the D (6 bases). Trimming cost V 7 bases and J 9 bases, with 21 bases left between them. CDR3 length equals 14 residues. Germline V CDR1 and CDR2: PRHDT, FYEKMQ (reference sequence). This CDR3 is CASTRRGWQIQAFF. DNA for the CDR3: TGTGCCAGCACCCGAAGGGGGTGGCAGATCCAAGCTTTCTTT.

This chain links TRBV4-2 with TRBJ1-2; D remains ambiguous. The CDR3 consists of 16 residues. Per the germline V gene, CDR1 is LGHNA and CDR2 is YNFKEQ. Trimming shortened V by 5 bases and J by 2 bases, and 18 bases separated the two germline ends. The CDR3 sequence is CASSSRSSGRNYGYTF. CDR3 DNA sequence: TGTGCCAGCAGCTCCAGGAGTTCGGGCCGAAACTATGGCTACACCTTC.

The rearrangement links TRBV6-5 to TRBJ1-3; 10 bases match TRBD1. There are 15 residues in the CDR3. CDR1 is MNHEY and CDR2 is SVGAGI in the germline V gene. V was clipped by 6 bases and J by 0 bases; unmatched bases: 2. DNA for the CDR3: TGTGCCAGCAGGGGGGACAGGGGCTCTGGAAACACCATATATTTT. Encoded protein: CASRGDRGSGNTIYF.

This clone has only one observation. This sequence joins TRBV27 and TRBJ2-4; D is unclear. V was clipped by 4 bases and J by 5 bases, with 6 bases between them. The germline gives CDR1 MNHEY, CDR2 SMNVEV (reference sequence). The length of the CDR3 is 12 residues. Written as DNA, the CDR3 is TGTGCCAGCAGTTCTGACGAAAACATTCAGTACTTC. Amino acids: CASSSDENIQYF.

The chain is built from TRBV5-1 and TRBJ2-2; 8 nucleotides agree with TRBD1. CDR1 and CDR2 from the germline V gene are SGHRS and YFSETQ. Losses at the gene ends were 4 bases for V and 4 bases for J; bases not matched to a gene: 9. This CDR3 comprises 16 residues. The CDR3 loop is CASSKGTGSVTGELFF. CDR3 nucleotide sequence: TGCGCCAGCAGCAAAGGGACAGGTAGTGTCACCGGGGAGCTGTTTTTT.

This chain connects TRBV11-2 to TRBJ2-3; unclear D gene. The CDR3 has 15 amino acids. The germline gives CDR1 SGHAT, CDR2 FQNNGV. The ends were cut back, 3 bases at V and 2 bases at J, with 12 bases in the middle. The CDR3 spells CASSLGLQVTDTQYF. The CDR3 nucleotides read TGTGCCAGCAGCTTGGGTCTCCAGGTCACAGATACGCAGTATTTT. Complete variable domain (other parts from reference TRBV11-2 and TRBJ2-3): EAGVAQSPRYKIIEKRQSVAFWCNPISGHATLYWYQQILGQGPKLLIQFQNNGVVDDSQLPKDRFSAERLKGVDSTLKIQPAKLEDSAVYLCASSLGLQVTDTQYFGPGTRLTVL.

This clone was observed a handful of times. The rearrangement uses TRBV9 and TRBJ1-1, with no clear D. Trimming pared 0 bases from V and 1 base from J, leaving 7 bases between. Germline values: CDR1 SGDLS, CDR2 YYNGEE. This CDR3 region has 14 residues. This CDR3 reads CASSVARTNTEAFF. The CDR3 DNA reads TGTGCCAGCAGCGTAGCTAGAACGAACACTGAAGCTTTCTTT.

The chain employs TRBV19 and TRBJ1-2; the D is unclear. CDR1 is LNHDA, CDR2 SQIVND, per germline (reference sequence). Trimming took off 5 bases at V and 6 bases at J, with 10 bases between the two ends. The CDR3 extends over 12 amino acids. The CDR3 spells CASSGQVDGYTF. Written as DNA, the CDR3 is TGTGCCAGTAGTGGTCAGGTCGATGGCTACACCTTC.

V and J are TRBV4-2 and TRBJ1-1; D is undetermined. The germline gives CDR1 LGHNA, CDR2 YNFKEQ. The CDR3 length is 12 residues. Trimming took 5 bases from V and 7 from J, leaving 11 bases between them. In DNA form, the CDR3 reads TGTGCCAGCAGCTTATCCCTTAGTGAAGCTTTCTTT. As protein: CASSLSLSEAFF.

The V call is TRBV9, the J call TRBJ2-1; D uncertain. Germline loops: CDR1 SGDLS, CDR2 YYNGEE. V lost 3 bases and J lost 6, with 13 bases in between. The CDR3 covers 14 residues. This chain's CDR3 is CASSASMAVNEQFF. The CDR3 bases are TGTGCCAGCAGCGCTTCAATGGCGGTCAATGAGCAGTTCTTC.

The chain has TRBV4-1 and TRBJ1-1; D gene unclear. Germline CDR1 reads MGHRA; CDR2 reads YSYEKL. The CDR3 loop spans 14 amino acids. Trimming pared 1 base from V and 1 base from J, leaving 7 bases between. This CDR3 is CASSQVLPNTEAFF. The DNA of the CDR3 is TGCGCCAGCAGCCAAGTATTACCGAACACTGAAGCTTTCTTT.

The V and J genes are TRBV2 and TRBJ2-5, with 11 positions matching TRBD2. Unmatched junction bases numbered 5, after V lost 7 bases and J lost 4 bases. Germline CDR1 SNHLY, CDR2 FYNNEI. The CDR3 length is 14 residues. CDR3 nucleotides: TGTGCCAGCACCTCTAGCGGGGGGTCAGAGACCCAGTACTTC. Protein sequence: CASTSSGGSETQYF.

The CDR3 sequence: CASSLTPGNSPLHF. The CDR3 bases are TGTGCCAGCAGCTTAACCCCCGGGAATTCACCCCTCCACTTT. This chain uses TRBV7-3 with TRBJ1-6; D is ambiguous. V was cut by 0 bases and J by 7 bases, with 7 bases left in between. Germline CDR1 SGHTA, CDR2 FQGTGA. The CDR3 contains 14 residues.

This clone has more than one count but fewer than ten. This chain links TRBV18 with TRBJ1-5; a possible D gene is TRBD1 (5 bases). This CDR3 contains 14 residues. Germline V lookup: CDR1 KGHSH, CDR2 LQKENI. With 4 bases removed from V and 6 bases from J, the gap between germline ends came to 13 bases. The CDR3 loop is CASSQVGEAQPQHF. The CDR3 nucleotides are TGTGCCAGCTCACAAGTGGGGGAGGCTCAGCCCCAGCATTTT. Full variable domain (missing parts from reference TRBV18 and TRBJ1-5): NAGVMQNPRHLVRRRGQEARLRCSPMKGHSHVYWYRQLPEEGLKFMVYLQKENIIDESGMPKERFSAEFPKEGPSILRIQQVVRGDSAAYFCASSQVGEAQPQHFGDGTRLSIL.

This chain joins TRBV7-9 and TRBJ2-7; D is uncertain. The CDR3 contains 14 residues. V shed 7 bases and J shed 6 bases, with 19 bases lying between them. CDR1 and CDR2 from the germline V gene are SEHNR and FQNEAQ (reference sequence). In DNA form, the CDR3 reads TGTGCCAGCACCCCCCTATCTGCAGTCAGCGAGCAGTACTTC. Translation gives CASTPLSAVSEQYF.

The chain is built from TRBV7-3 and TRBJ2-2; 8 bases match TRBD2. This CDR3 region has 15 residues. CDR1 and CDR2 from the germline V gene are SGHTA and FQGTGA. The trim removed 3 bases at V and 5 bases at J, leaving 5 bases unmatched. The CDR3 loop reads CASSFGRADTGELFF. CDR3 bases: TGTGCCAGCAGCTTCGGGAGGGCGGATACCGGGGAGCTGTTTTTT.

This rearrangement joins TRBV6-5 to TRBJ1-3, with D possibly TRBD1 on 6 matching bases. Trimming took 7 bases from V and 6 from J, leaving 16 bases between them. There are 14 residues in the CDR3. The germline V gene has CDR1 MNHEY and CDR2 SVGAGI. CDR3 amino acids: CASTPGTRTNTIYF. The DNA of the CDR3 is TGTGCCAGCACCCCCGGGACAAGGACAAACACCATATATTTT.